This passage covers 6 T cell receptor beta chains from one sample sequenced in a study of blood T cell repertoires in COVID-19. Assay: immunoSEQ multiplex PCR; the TCRdb copy retains only in-frame clones and omits some. The sample has some 140,000 clones; about 76% are singletons. Sequencing was carried out using peripheral blood. The receptor source for this set is a man of 80 years or more with acute or convalescent COVID-19.

This clone was counted once. V is TRBV15 and J is TRBJ2-3; D perhaps matches TRBD2 (5 bases). The V gene lost 8 bases and the J gene lost 2 bases, with 14 bases spanning the gap. Germline loops: CDR1 LNHNV, CDR2 YYDKDF (reference sequence). This CDR3 has 14 residues. The CDR3 sequence: CATRARGTTDTQYF. CDR3 bases: TGTGCCACCCGAGCCCGGGGAACCACAGATACGCAGTATTTT. The entire variable domain, with the rest obtained from reference TRBV15 and TRBJ2-3, is as follows: DAMVIQNPRYQVTQFGKPVTLSCSQTLNHNVMYWYQQKSSQAPKLLFHYYDKDFNNEADTPDNFQSRRPNTSFCFLDIRSPGLGDTAMYLCATRARGTTDTQYFGPGTRLTVL.

V and J are TRBV5-5 and TRBJ1-5, with 8 positions matching TRBD1. This CDR3 is built from 13 residues. CDR1 and CDR2 (germline): SGHKS, YYEKEE (reference sequence). The V segment lost 4 bases and the J segment 9 bases; nucleotides outside the gene matches: 6. In DNA form, the CDR3 reads TGTGCCAGCAGCGTCTCGACAGGGGTGCCCCAGCATTTT. Its protein product is CASSVSTGVPQHF.

The rearrangement links TRBV7-8 to TRBJ1-5, with D possibly matching TRBD1 (5 bases). The CDR3 sequence is 15 residues long. The V gene lost 7 bases and the J gene lost 0 bases, with 13 bases spanning the gap. Germline V gives CDR1 SGHVS, CDR2 FQNEAQ. The CDR3 region has the DNA TGTGCCAGCAACGAAGACAGCTATAGCAATCAGCCCCAGCATTTT. It codes for CASNEDSYSNQPQHF.

The chain carries TRBV6-5 and TRBJ2-3, with D hard to call. The germline CDR1 and CDR2 sequences are MNHEY and SVGAGI. The ends were cut back, 2 bases at V and 0 bases at J, with 3 bases in the middle. The CDR3 is made up of 13 amino acids. The CDR3 is CASSYQSTDTQYF. The CDR3 region has the DNA TGTGCCAGCAGTTACCAAAGCACAGATACGCAGTATTTT.

This rearrangement joins TRBV14 to TRBJ2-3; D gene uncertain. Trimming shortened V by 4 bases and J by 8 bases, and 10 bases separated the two germline ends. The germline V gene encodes CDR1 SGHDN and CDR2 FVKESK. This CDR3 is built from 12 residues. The CDR3 DNA sequence: TGTGCCAGCAGCCTAGCATCCGGTACGCAGTATTTT. This sequence encodes CASSLASGTQYF.

This clone occurred a few times. The J gene is TRBJ2-7, the V gene TRBV5-1; no clear D gene. CDR1 and CDR2 (germline): SGHRS, YFSETQ. Between the trimmed V and J ends, which lost 4 bases and 0 bases, there was a span of 8 bases. The CDR3 is 13 residues long. For the CDR3, the DNA is TGCGCCAGCAGCATGGCGAGCTCCTACGAGCAGTACTTC. It codes for CASSMASSYEQYF.